A selection of T cell receptor beta chains follows, all from one sample in a study of PD-1 blockade in classical Hodgkin lymphoma. The method was immunoSEQ multiplex PCR; TCRdb's version includes in-frame clones alone and lacks a portion of them. The sample lists some 93,000 clones; roughly 92% were seen once. Sample: peripheral blood mononuclear cells (PBMCs), taken at baseline. Receptors originate from a human donor with classical Hodgkin lymphoma. Both conserved end residues are trimmed from each CDR3. D genes are given only for firm matches.

v_call	d_call	j_call	cdr3_aa
TRBV6-5	TRBD2	TRBJ2-7	ASSYSSGSYEQY
TRBV6-6	TRBD1	TRBJ1-2	ASSPGQGPYGYT
TRBV2	.	TRBJ2-7	ASSKSPGSYEQY
TRBV27	TRBD2	TRBJ2-2	ASSRDYLTGELF
TRBV27	TRBD1	TRBJ1-4	ASSLAPGQGAEKLF
TRBV27	TRBD1	TRBJ2-7	ASSLFPPTGGYEQY
TRBV30	.	TRBJ1-1	AWSEDHSPNTEAF
TRBV19	TRBD1	TRBJ2-7	ASSILRDRGAFEQY
TRBV14	.	TRBJ1-2	ASSQGFNDPLGYGYT
TRBV30	.	TRBJ2-2	AWRTGLTGELF
TRBV5-1	.	TRBJ1-1	ASSPRGPEAF
TRBV5-5	.	TRBJ2-6	ASSFGGAGANVLT
TRBV7-9	TRBD1	TRBJ2-2	ASSSSGTGSSGELF
TRBV7-8	.	TRBJ2-7	ASSLGGTNSYEQY
TRBV5-5	TRBD1	TRBJ2-3	ASSSPLGGGTQY
TRBV6-6	.	TRBJ1-2	ASSGMGANYGYT
TRBV6-5	.	TRBJ1-5	ASSLGRGGYQPQH
TRBV2	.	TRBJ1-1	ASSWEVRTEAF
TRBV7-8	TRBD2	TRBJ2-7	ASSWRTSGRAYEQY
TRBV11-1	TRBD1	TRBJ1-1	ASSPQGARWTEAF
TRBV13	.	TRBJ1-1	ASSLAGAPNTEAF
TRBV5-1	.	TRBJ2-5	ASSLGQGLQETQY
TRBV23-1	.	TRBJ2-2	ASSPRRPDRTTGELF
TRBV2	TRBD1	TRBJ2-5	ASSEDRGQETQY
TRBV6-5	.	TRBJ2-4	ASSNGVTDIQY
TRBV28	TRBD1	TRBJ1-5	ASSFIGTGPQH
TRBV2	TRBD1	TRBJ2-7	ASSEVGRGSHEQY
TRBV28	.	TRBJ1-1	ASGDMGTEAF
TRBV6-1	.	TRBJ2-7	ASGTVEQY
TRBV10-1	.	TRBJ1-1	ASSESGEETEAF
TRBV27	TRBD1	TRBJ1-5	ASRDRGGLGNQPQH
TRBV11-3	TRBD2	TRBJ2-5	ASSLHGRGRETQY
TRBV7-2	.	TRBJ1-3	ASSLNGVSGNTIY
TRBV30	.	TRBJ2-2	AWSALGRVNTGELF
TRBV7-2	TRBD2	TRBJ2-1	ASSTLAGGSYNEQF
TRBV18	TRBD2	TRBJ2-1	ASSRTSGNKEQF
TRBV25-1	.	TRBJ2-3	ASSSSGVTQY
TRBV9	.	TRBJ2-1	ASSALGQVILNEQF
TRBV27	TRBD2	TRBJ2-1	ASSLGLAGGDNEQF
TRBV11-2	.	TRBJ1-1	ASSLRAFGGANTEAF
TRBV5-4	.	.	ASSFSGRTYEQY
TRBV28	TRBD1	TRBJ1-5	ASRSIQGAGAQPQH
TRBV2	.	TRBJ2-2	ASSEARASGELF
TRBV7-7	TRBD2	TRBJ2-3	ASSPRLAGTPDTQY
TRBV4-2	.	TRBJ1-3	ASSLKYPYRSGLRSGNTIY
TRBV2	.	TRBJ2-4	ASSRQSAKNIQY
TRBV7-6	TRBD2	TRBJ2-5	ASSLALGGRETQY
TRBV5-1	.	TRBJ1-2	ASSLQGANYGYT
TRBV9	TRBD2	TRBJ2-7	ASSSGTSGYRKDEQY
TRBV28	.	TRBJ2-5	ASSSRDNEETQY
TRBV2	TRBD1	TRBJ2-5	ASSEEAGGRETQY
TRBV27	.	TRBJ1-4	ASSLGYQNEKLF